What follows are 20 T cell receptor beta chains derived from one specimen sequenced in a study of CD8+ T cells in alopecia areata. Documented treatment: oral pan-JAK inhibitor, 5-10 mg twice daily. cDNA serving as the sequencing template came from extracted, reverse transcribed RNA. The assay was immunoSEQ multiplex PCR, and TCRdb's table has in-frame clones only and misses some. The sample yields about 210,000 clones, under 60% seen once. Material: CD4+ T cells sorted from blood, obtained at week 4, from a patient treated with tofacitinib. These receptors were obtained from a human donor with alopecia areata.

The chain has TRBV6-5 and TRBJ1-1; D is unclear. The ends were cut back, 0 bases at V and 0 bases at J, with 5 bases in the middle. Germline V gives CDR1 MNHEY, CDR2 SVGAGI. CDR3 length equals 14 residues. As DNA, the CDR3 is TGTGCCAGCAGTTACTCGAATGTGAACACTGAAGCTTTCTTT. Protein: CASSYSNVNTEAFF.

Regarding this clone: Other DNA sequences in the sample encode the same CDR3. This chain links TRBV29-1 with TRBJ2-5; no reliable D call. V gave up 4 bases and J gave up 4 bases, with 7 bases separating them. Germline loops: CDR1 SQVTM, CDR2 ANQGSEA. This CDR3 comprises 11 residues. The CDR3 nucleotides read TGCAGCGTTGGGGGATCAGAGACCCAGTACTTC. It yields the protein CSVGGSETQYF.

The rearrangement joins TRBV5-1 to TRBJ2-7; D is ambiguous. With 3 bases removed from V and 2 bases from J, the gap between germline ends came to 21 bases. The CDR3 is 17 residues long. Germline CDR1 and CDR2: SGHRS and YFSETQ. CDR3 DNA: TGCGCCAGCAGCTCTGAGAGGACGGGCTCACGGACCTACGAGCAGTACTTC. Protein sequence: CASSSERTGSRTYEQYF.

This clone was seen more than once but under ten times. The J gene is TRBJ2-2, the V gene TRBV10-3, with D hard to call. The CDR3 is 15 amino acids. Per germline, CDR1 ENHRY and CDR2 SYGVKD. V lost 4 bases and J lost 3, with 12 bases in between. The CDR3: CAISAGTLYTGELFF. Here the CDR3 DNA reads TGTGCCATCAGTGCAGGAACCCTCTACACCGGGGAGCTGTTTTTT.

This clone showed up just once. The V call is TRBV30, the J call TRBJ1-2, with TRBD1 as a possible D gene (5 bases). V was pared by 3 bases and J by 3 bases, with 11 bases between. Germline V lookup: CDR1 GTSNPN, CDR2 SVGIG (reference sequence). The length of the CDR3 is 13 residues. The DNA for the CDR3 is TGTGCCTGGAGGGTGACAGCCTACTATGGCTACACCTTC. Protein product: CAWRVTAYYGYTF.

This clone was recorded once. The V gene is TRBV30, the J gene TRBJ2-7; possibly TRBD1 or TRBD2 for D (6 bases each). Germline loops: CDR1 GTSNPN, CDR2 SVGIG (reference sequence). This CDR3 spans 12 amino acids. V shed 3 bases and J shed 4 bases, with 10 bases lying between them. In DNA, the CDR3 is TGTGCCTGGAGCCAAGGGGGGTACGAGCAGTACTTC. The encoded protein is CAWSQGGYEQYF.

This clone was observed a few times. The J gene is TRBJ2-5, the V gene TRBV5-1, with D tentatively TRBD1 or TRBD2 (7 bases each). Deletions cut 0 bases from V and 7 bases from J, with 13 bases between. Looked up from germline, CDR1 is SGHRS and CDR2 is YFSETQ. The CDR3 contains 14 residues. In nucleotides, the CDR3 is TGCGCCAGCAGCTTGGACGCAGGGGGGGGGACCCAGTACTTC. Translation gives CASSLDAGGGTQYF.

This clone came up a few times. This sequence joins TRBV7-2 and TRBJ2-2, with no clear D. The CDR3 has 12 amino acids. From germline, CDR1 is SGHTA and CDR2 FQGNSA. V dropped 5 bases and J dropped 3 bases, with 4 bases sitting between them. The CDR3 DNA is TGTGCCAGCAGCCACTACACCGGGGAGCTGTTTTTT. It translates to CASSHYTGELFF.

The chain couples TRBV15 to TRBJ2-5; D gene uncertain. CDR1 and CDR2 from the germline V gene are LNHNV and YYDKDF (reference sequence). The CDR3 consists of 12 residues. The germline V and J ends were trimmed by 4 bases and 1 base, with 4 bases remaining between them. The CDR3: CATSITQETQYF. Here the CDR3 DNA reads TGTGCCACCAGCATCACCCAAGAGACCCAGTACTTC.

V usage is TRBV30 and J usage is TRBJ1-1, with D unclear. Germline CDR1 reads GTSNPN; CDR2 reads SVGIG (reference sequence). This CDR3 region has 15 residues. The V end lost 0 bases, the J end lost 2 bases, and 13 bases lay between the germline ends. CDR3 coding DNA: TGTGCCTGGAGTGTAGGTCAGGAAATAAACACTGAAGCTTTCTTT. Translation gives CAWSVGQEINTEAFF.

The V and J genes are TRBV7-8 and TRBJ2-7; unclear D gene. CDR3 length: 16 amino acids. Per the germline V gene, CDR1 is SGHVS and CDR2 is FQNEAQ. Trimming removed 0 bases at V and 4 bases at J, with 16 bases between. Here the CDR3 reads CASSLASRAANYEQYF. In DNA, the CDR3 is TGTGCCAGCAGCTTAGCGAGTAGGGCCGCAAATTACGAGCAGTACTTC.

This clone was recorded once. The V and J genes are TRBV7-3 and TRBJ2-5; TRBD1 aligns across 9 bases. V lost 5 bases, J lost 5 bases, and 6 bases stayed unmatched. This CDR3 contains 14 residues. Germline V gives CDR1 SGHTA, CDR2 FQGTGA. The CDR3 DNA reads TGTGCCAGCAGCAAACAGGGGGCCGATGAGACCCAGTACTTC. Translating gives CASSKQGADETQYF.

This clone was observed a single time. The genes are TRBV7-2 and TRBJ2-5, with D hard to call. Germline values: CDR1 SGHTA, CDR2 FQGNSA. Between the trimmed V and J ends, which lost 5 bases and 2 bases, there was a span of 12 bases. The CDR3 covers 14 residues. Here the CDR3 DNA reads TGTGCCAGCAGCATGCGACGGATTCAAGAGACCCAGTACTTC. Amino acid sequence: CASSMRRIQETQYF.

Only a few counts were recorded for this clone. The chain joins TRBV7-2 to TRBJ1-2; unclear D gene. CDR1 and CDR2 (germline): SGHTA, FQGNSA. V gave up 3 bases and J gave up 2 bases, with 10 bases separating them. The CDR3 runs to 14 residues. The CDR3 reads CASSFLNRNYGYTF. The CDR3 nucleotides are TGTGCCAGCAGCTTTCTTAACCGAAACTATGGCTACACCTTC. Variable domain in full (rest from reference TRBV7-2 and TRBJ1-2): GAGVSQSPSNKVTEKGKDVELRCDPISGHTALYWYRQSLGQGLEFLIYFQGNSAPDKSGLPSDRFSAERTGGSVSTLTIQRTQQEDSAVYLCASSFLNRNYGYTFGSGTRLTVV.

This sequence joins TRBV29-1 and TRBJ1-1; no clear D gene. V was cut by 7 bases and J by 4 bases, with 10 bases left in between. Germline V lookup: CDR1 SQVTM, CDR2 ANQGSEA. The CDR3 loop spans 11 amino acids. CDR3 nucleotides: TGCAGCGCTGGCCACGGCACTGAAGCTTTCTTT. Translated: CSAGHGTEAFF. Together with reference TRBV29-1 and TRBJ1-1, the CDR3 gives the full variable domain: SAVISQKPSRDICQRGTSLTIQCQVDSQVTMMFWYRQQPGQSLTLIATANQGSEATYESGFVIDKFPISRPNLTFSTLTVSNMSPEDSSIYLCSAGHGTEAFFGQGTRLTVV.

The genes are TRBV27 and TRBJ1-5; 7 nucleotides align to TRBD1. From germline, CDR1 is MNHEY and CDR2 SMNVEV (reference sequence). V lost 6 bases to trimming and J lost 4 bases; unmatched junction nucleotides: 6. The CDR3 runs 14 residues. CDR3 in DNA: TGTGCCAGCAGCGTAACAGGGGCAAATCAGCCCCAGCATTTT. As protein: CASSVTGANQPQHF.

There are a few counts of this clone. Here the CDR3 reads CASSLTRTGNVLTF. CDR3 in DNA: TGTGCCAGCAGCCTTACCCGGACAGGAAACGTCCTGACTTTC. This chain uses TRBV14 with TRBJ2-6; 7 bases match TRBD1. The CDR3 totals 14 residues. The germline gives CDR1 SGHDN, CDR2 FVKESK. Trimming cost V 4 bases and J 10 bases; bases outside gene matches: 7.

V gene TRBV14 combines with J gene TRBJ2-2; TRBD2 might be the D (5 bases). The CDR3 runs 16 residues. From germline, CDR1 is SGHDN and CDR2 FVKESK. Deletions cut 1 base from V and 6 bases from J, with 15 bases between. As DNA, the CDR3 is TGTGCCAGCAGCCAAGTAGCCGGAGCGCGGGCCGGGGAGCTGTTTTTT. Translated, it gives CASSQVAGARAGELFF.

The rearrangement uses TRBV29-1 and TRBJ2-3; possibly TRBD1 or TRBD2 for D (5 bases each). The germline V and J ends were trimmed by 7 bases and 4 bases, with 18 bases remaining between them. The CDR3 contains 14 residues. CDR1 is SQVTM, CDR2 ANQGSEA, per germline. The CDR3 loop reads CSGGPRVGADTQYF. The DNA for the CDR3 is TGCAGCGGCGGGCCAAGGGTGGGGGCAGATACGCAGTATTTT.

This clone was seen a few times. The chain is built from TRBV29-1 and TRBJ2-5; D gene uncertain. The CDR3 is made up of 15 amino acids. V was clipped by 7 bases and J by 1 base, with 19 bases between them. CDR1 and CDR2 (germline): SQVTM, ANQGSEA. The DNA of the CDR3 is TGCAGCGCCTATCCCCCGGTTGGGTCCCAAGAGACCCAGTACTTC. Its protein is CSAYPPVGSQETQYF.